A single count supports the clone carrying this T cell receptor beta chain. Its antigen is currently unknown. Subjects with ophthalmopathy showed a Clinical Activity Score no lower than 3, a NOSPECS grade no lower than 4, and a duration shorter than 3 months. Amplification of TCR beta CDR3 regions used RNA as the template. HTBI primers were used for first-round RT-PCR of the TCR CDR3. TCRdb reprocessed the multiplex PCR reads via MiXCR and lists one record per CDR3 protein. Among hundreds of thousands of distinct CDR3 sequences, around 20% were seen once, and the ten largest hold 30% to 40%. The CDR3 contains 13 residues. Between the trimmed V and J ends, which lost 5 bases and 1 base, there was a span of 11 bases. The germline V gene encodes CDR1 GTSNPN and CDR2 SVGIG (reference sequence). This entry comes from a study of T cells in Graves' hyperthyroidism and ophthalmopathy. Findings of the study overall: Ophthalmopathy and stable hyperthyroidism were separated by a 13 V-J model. Prediction of ophthalmopathy progression came a median around 6.1 months pre-onset.

Sequencing was done on a sample of blood. The rearrangement joins TRBV30 to TRBJ1-1; no clear D gene. This sequence was found in a man aged 25 to 40 with Graves' ophthalmopathy. CDR3 DNA sequence: TGTGCCTGGCAAACAGAGGGGAACACTGAAGCTTTCTTT. Amino acid sequence: CAWQTEGNTEAFF.